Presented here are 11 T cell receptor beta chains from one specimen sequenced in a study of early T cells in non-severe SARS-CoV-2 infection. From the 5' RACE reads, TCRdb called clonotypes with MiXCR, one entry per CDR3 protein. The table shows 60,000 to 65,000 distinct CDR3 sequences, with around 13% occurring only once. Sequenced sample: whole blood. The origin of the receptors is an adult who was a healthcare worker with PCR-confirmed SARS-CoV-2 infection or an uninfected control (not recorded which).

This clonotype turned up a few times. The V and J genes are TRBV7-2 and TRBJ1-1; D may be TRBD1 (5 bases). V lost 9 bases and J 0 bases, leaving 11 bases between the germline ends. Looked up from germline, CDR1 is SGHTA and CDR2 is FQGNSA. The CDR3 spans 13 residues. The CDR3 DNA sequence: TGTGCCAGTTTGGCAGGGATGAACACTGAAGCTTTCTTT. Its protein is CASLAGMNTEAFF.

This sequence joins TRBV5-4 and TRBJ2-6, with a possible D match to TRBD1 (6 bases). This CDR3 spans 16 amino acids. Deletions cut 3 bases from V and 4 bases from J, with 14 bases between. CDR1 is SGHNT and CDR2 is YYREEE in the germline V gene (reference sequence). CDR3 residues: CASSYPQGTGANVLTF. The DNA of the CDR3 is TGTGCCAGCAGCTATCCCCAGGGGACCGGGGCCAACGTCCTGACTTTC.

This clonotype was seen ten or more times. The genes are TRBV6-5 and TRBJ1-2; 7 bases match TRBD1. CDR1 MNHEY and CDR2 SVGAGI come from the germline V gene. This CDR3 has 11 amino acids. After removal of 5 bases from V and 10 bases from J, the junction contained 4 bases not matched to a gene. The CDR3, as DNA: TGTGCCAGCAGTCAACAGGGGTTCTACACCTTC. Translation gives CASSQQGFYTF.

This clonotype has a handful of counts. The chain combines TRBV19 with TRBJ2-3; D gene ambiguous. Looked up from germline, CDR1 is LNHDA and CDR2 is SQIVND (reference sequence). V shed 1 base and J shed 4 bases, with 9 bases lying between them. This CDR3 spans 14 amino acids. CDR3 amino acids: CASSIGLPADTQYF. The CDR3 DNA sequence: TGTGCCAGTAGTATAGGTCTCCCCGCAGATACGCAGTATTTT. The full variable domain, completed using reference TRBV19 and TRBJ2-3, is DGGITQSPKYLFRKEGQNVTLSCEQNLNHDAMYWYRQDPGQGLRLIYYSQIVNDFQKGDIAEGYSVSREKKESFPLTVTSAQKNPTAFYLCASSIGLPADTQYFGPGTRLTVL.

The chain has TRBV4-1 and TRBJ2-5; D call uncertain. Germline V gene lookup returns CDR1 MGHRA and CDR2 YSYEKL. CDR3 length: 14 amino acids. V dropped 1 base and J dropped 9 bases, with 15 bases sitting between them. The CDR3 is CASSQATSVEAQYF. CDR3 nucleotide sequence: TGCGCCAGCAGCCAAGCGACCTCAGTCGAGGCCCAGTACTTC.

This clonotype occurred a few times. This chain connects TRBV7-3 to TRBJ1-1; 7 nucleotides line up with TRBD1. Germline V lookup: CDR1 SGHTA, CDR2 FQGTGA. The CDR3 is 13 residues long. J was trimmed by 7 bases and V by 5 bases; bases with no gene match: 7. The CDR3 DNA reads TGTGCCAGCAGCCAAGCCGGGACAGATGAAGCTTTCTTT. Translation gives CASSQAGTDEAFF.

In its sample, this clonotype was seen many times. Here the CDR3 DNA reads TGTGCCAGCAAAGCGGGAGGGCTGGTAGCCAAAAACATTCAGTACTTC. Protein: CASKAGGLVAKNIQYF. The V gene is TRBV28, the J gene TRBJ2-4; 10 positions match TRBD2. Trimming cost V 7 bases and J 0 bases; bases outside gene matches: 6. CDR1 is MDHEN, CDR2 SYDVKM, per germline. The CDR3 length is 16 residues.

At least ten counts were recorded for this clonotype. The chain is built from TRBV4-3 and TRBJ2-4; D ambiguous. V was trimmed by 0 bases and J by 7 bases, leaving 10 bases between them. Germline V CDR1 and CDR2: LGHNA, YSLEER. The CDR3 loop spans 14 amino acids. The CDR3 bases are TGCGCCAGCAGCCAAGAGCTGGCAGTGAACATTCAGTACTTC. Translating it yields CASSQELAVNIQYF.

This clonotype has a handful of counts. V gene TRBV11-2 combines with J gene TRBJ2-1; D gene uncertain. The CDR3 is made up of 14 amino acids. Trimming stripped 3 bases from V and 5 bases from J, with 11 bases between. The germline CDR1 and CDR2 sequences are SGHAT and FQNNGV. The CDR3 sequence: CASSFDKRNNEQFF. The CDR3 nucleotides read TGTGCCAGCAGCTTTGATAAGCGAAACAATGAGCAGTTCTTC.

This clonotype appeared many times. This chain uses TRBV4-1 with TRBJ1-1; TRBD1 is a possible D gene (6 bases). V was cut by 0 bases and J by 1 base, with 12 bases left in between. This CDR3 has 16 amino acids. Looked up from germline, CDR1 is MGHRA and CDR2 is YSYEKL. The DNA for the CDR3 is TGCGCCAGCAGCCAAGATAATTGGGGGGCGAACACTGAAGCTTTCTTT. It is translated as CASSQDNWGANTEAFF.

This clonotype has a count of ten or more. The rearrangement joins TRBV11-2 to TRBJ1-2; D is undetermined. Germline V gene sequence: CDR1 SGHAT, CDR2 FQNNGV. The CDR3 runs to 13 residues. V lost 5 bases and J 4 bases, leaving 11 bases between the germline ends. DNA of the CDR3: TGTGCCAGCAGCGCGACGGAGGTCTATGGCTACACCTTC. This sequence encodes CASSATEVYGYTF.